These T cell receptor beta chains were read from a single sample in a study of shared clonotypes between healthy human individuals. Sequencing used immunoSEQ multiplex PCR; TCRdb keeps in-frame clones, though not all of them. The sample records around 2,000,000 clones, around 96% being singletons. What was sequenced was naive CD8+ T cells sorted from blood. These receptors were collected from a man between 18 and 29 years old in good health. Both conserved end residues are part of each CDR3. D genes are given only for firm matches.

TRBV5-1	TRBJ2-2	.	CASMTPPNTGELFF
TRBV11-2	TRBJ2-1	.	CASSPTPDNEQFF
TRBV5-6	TRBJ2-3	.	CASSLELARGTDTQYF
TRBV18	TRBJ2-2	TRBD1	CASSAYRGTGELFF
TRBV27	TRBJ1-6	.	CASGEGHNSPLHF
TRBV4-1	TRBJ2-7	.	CASSRSDEQYF
TRBV4-1	TRBJ1-4	.	CASSHPSGDATNEKLFF
TRBV20-1	TRBJ1-1	.	CSARIGTEAFF
TRBV4-1	TRBJ2-2	TRBD2	CASSQVAGGPANTGELFF
TRBV9	TRBJ1-2	.	CASSVDPGQDGGYTF
TRBV18	TRBJ1-2	.	CASSPPEYRYYGYTF
TRBV5-4	TRBJ2-6	.	CASSLRGSGANVLTF
TRBV5-1	TRBJ2-7	.	CASSSGGFGYEQYF
TRBV2	TRBJ1-6	.	CAAGKDSPLHF